This T cell receptor (beta chain) was sequenced for a study of cytomegalovirus exposure and HLA in healthy donors. Study-wide results and caveats: Immune exposure information available was restricted to CMV serostatus. In vitro experiments confirmed that three CMV-associated chains were specific for CMV antigens. Clonal expansion, a later analysis showed, was greater in HLA-associated TCR beta chains than in equally common others. Analysis was carried out at a later point, and it linked a missense DCLRE1C variant to TCR beta V- and J-gene trimming.

A note on this clone: Its antigen is as yet unknown.

Primers for the PCR totalled 60 Vbeta and 13 Jbeta. Method: immunoSEQ multiplex PCR; TCRdb's copy keeps in-frame clones and lacks some. The repertoire has fewer than 110,000 clones, roughly 71% of them found once; the top ten carry about 10%. The length of the CDR3 is 14 residues. V lost 4 bases, J lost 3 bases, and 4 bases stayed unmatched. Germline CDR1 MNHNS, CDR2 SASEGT. The sequencing sample was made of PBMCs. This TCR was sampled from a man over 45 in good health and CMV-seronegative. The chain links TRBV6-1 to TRBJ1-2, with 8 nucleotides matching TRBD1. The CDR3 DNA follows: TGTGCCAGCAGTGGCTTACAGGGGGACTATGGCTACACCTTC. Translated, it gives CASSGLQGDYGYTF.